The 29 T cell receptor beta chains below were found in one sample sequenced in a study of T cell responses to AZD1222 COVID-19 vaccine. Profiling relied on immunoSEQ multiplex PCR, and the TCRdb table lists in-frame clones only, not all of them. Here the sample spans 90,000 to 100,000 clones, around 85% being singletons. Specimen: peripheral blood, collected 28 days after the second AZD1222 dose. Receptor source: an adult who received the AZD1222 COVID-19 vaccine.

The chain combines TRBV11-2 with TRBJ2-3, with 10 bases aligning to TRBD2. Germline V lookup: CDR1 SGHAT, CDR2 FQNNGV. CDR3 length: 15 amino acids. V dropped 5 bases and J dropped 4; count of bases not matched to a gene: 6. As DNA, the CDR3 is TGTGCCAGCAGCAGCGGACTAGCGGATTCAGATACGCAGTATTTT. Its protein is CASSSGLADSDTQYF.

The chain couples TRBV11-2 to TRBJ1-1, with no clear D. The CDR3 has 15 residues. V lost 5 bases and J 1 base, leaving 14 bases between the germline ends. Germline-derived CDR1 and CDR2 are SGHAT and FQNNGV. CDR3 nucleotides: TGTGCCAGCAGCCCTCCCCGTGGGCAGAACACTGAAGCTTTCTTT. It is translated as CASSPPRGQNTEAFF.

The V and J genes are TRBV21-1 and TRBJ1-5; the table's D call, TRBD1, was not checked against the DNA. TRBV21-1 is a listed pseudogene. This CDR3 has 15 amino acids. For the CDR3, the DNA is TGTGCCAGCAGCAATCAAAATTTTGGGCGACAGCCCCAGCATTTT. It encodes CASSNQNFGRQPQHF.

The chain links TRBV6-5 to TRBJ1-5, with unresolved D. V lost 3 bases and J 3 bases, leaving 9 bases between the germline ends. CDR1 MNHEY and CDR2 SVGAGI come from the germline V gene. There are 14 residues in the CDR3. The CDR3 nucleotides read TGTGCCAGCAGTTATACCAGCTTCAATCAGCCCCAGCATTTT. It is translated as CASSYTSFNQPQHF.

The V gene is TRBV18, the J gene TRBJ1-5; 8 positions match TRBD1. V trimming: 2 bases; J trimming: 7 bases; junction bases outside the gene matches: 22. CDR1 is KGHSH and CDR2 is LQKENI in the germline V gene. This CDR3 comprises 20 residues. The chain's CDR3 is CASSPFRWQGAQKVDQPQHF. CDR3 nucleotides: TGTGCCAGCTCACCATTTCGGTGGCAGGGGGCCCAGAAGGTCGACCAGCCCCAGCATTTT.

V is TRBV28 and J is TRBJ1-3; D possibly corresponds to TRBD1 (6 bases). Per the germline V gene, CDR1 is MDHEN and CDR2 is SYDVKM. The V and J ends lost 7 bases and 4 bases respectively, with 14 bases between them. This CDR3 spans 14 amino acids. CDR3: CASTLGARGNTIYF. The CDR3 DNA sequence: TGTGCCAGCACTTTGGGGGCGCGAGGAAACACCATATATTTT.

The chain couples TRBV3-1 (or the pseudogene TRBV3-2) to TRBJ2-3, with 9 positions matching TRBD2. There are 17 residues in the CDR3. V gave up 0 bases and J gave up 4 bases; unmatched junction bases: 8. The germline CDR1 and CDR2 sequences are LGHDT and YNNKEL (reference sequence). The CDR3 DNA sequence: TGTGCCAGCAGCCAAGATTCGGCGGGGGGGTCCCCAGATACGCAGTATTTT. This sequence encodes CASSQDSAGGSPDTQYF.

The chain uses TRBV18 and TRBJ1-1; 8 bases are a match to TRBD1. Germline loops: CDR1 KGHSH, CDR2 LQKENI. Germline trimming cut 6 bases from V and 5 bases from J; bases unmatched to any gene: 8. This CDR3 is 14 amino acids long. For the CDR3, the DNA is TGTGCCAGCTCGAAACTAGACAGGGGTACTGAAGCTTTCTTT. The encoded protein is CASSKLDRGTEAFF. Looking up the rest from reference TRBV18 and TRBJ1-1 gives the full variable domain: NAGVMQNPRHLVRRRGQEARLRCSPMKGHSHVYWYRQLPEEGLKFMVYLQKENIIDESGMPKERFSAEFPKEGPSILRIQQVVRGDSAAYFCASSKLDRGTEAFFGQGTRLTVV.

V and J are TRBV7-8 and TRBJ1-2; 9 positions match TRBD1. The trim removed 4 bases at V and 7 bases at J, leaving 10 bases unmatched. CDR1 and CDR2 from the germline V gene are SGHVS and FQNEAQ. The CDR3 spans 15 residues. Written as DNA, the CDR3 is TGTGCCAGCAGCTCCTCCGGGACAGGGTTGCGTGGCTACACCTTC. Residues: CASSSSGTGLRGYTF.

The chain carries TRBV6-2 or TRBV6-3 and TRBJ2-7, with D unclear. The ends were cut back, 4 bases at V and 5 bases at J, with 12 bases in the middle. Looked up from germline, CDR1 is MNHEY and CDR2 is SVGEGT. The CDR3 consists of 13 residues. CDR3 nucleotides: TGTGCCAGCAGTTCTTCAAGCTGGGACGAGCAGTACTTC. This encodes CASSSSSWDEQYF.

The chain uses TRBV13 and TRBJ2-2; the match to TRBD2 covers 8 bases. Germline CDR1 reads PRHDT; CDR2 reads FYEKMQ (reference sequence). Trimming at V came to 4 bases and at J to 13 bases, leaving 17 bases not matched to a gene. This CDR3 region has 16 residues. The CDR3 spells CASSSRGSGDEVGLFF. Here the CDR3 DNA reads TGTGCCAGCAGCTCGCGCGGTAGCGGGGACGAGGTTGGGCTGTTTTTT.

The chain carries TRBV5-1 and TRBJ2-1, with 11 positions matching TRBD2. The CDR3 is 17 residues long. V dropped 0 bases and J dropped 4; count of bases not matched to a gene: 6. Germline V gene sequence: CDR1 SGHRS, CDR2 YFSETQ. The CDR3 is CASSLEAGTSGYNEQFF. The CDR3 DNA reads TGCGCCAGCAGCTTGGAAGCCGGGACTAGCGGATACAATGAGCAGTTCTTC. The full variable domain, in which reference TRBV5-1 and TRBJ2-1 provide the parts outside the CDR3, is KAGVTQTPRYLIKTRGQQVTLSCSPISGHRSVSWYQQTPGQGLQFLFEYFSETQRNKGNFPGRFSGRQFSNSRSEMNVSTLELGDSALYLCASSLEAGTSGYNEQFFGPGTRLTVL.

This clone occurred once. The chain links TRBV6-1 to TRBJ2-1; 10 bases are a match to TRBD1. This CDR3 is 15 amino acids long. Trimming took 3 bases from V and 7 from J; bases not matched to a gene: 6. CDR1 is MNHNS, CDR2 SASEGT, per germline. The CDR3: CASSEYGTGVNEQFF. DNA of the CDR3: TGTGCCAGCAGTGAGTATGGGACAGGGGTAAATGAGCAGTTCTTC.

This chain joins TRBV10-3 and TRBJ1-1; D not resolved. This CDR3 is 13 amino acids long. The V end was cut by 11 bases, the J end by 1 base, with 14 bases between. CDR1 and CDR2 (germline): ENHRY, SYGVKD. The CDR3 DNA reads TGTGCCCTACGGAAGGGCCAGAACACTGAAGCTTTCTTT. This encodes CALRKGQNTEAFF.

The gene calls are TRBV2 and TRBJ1-4; 9 nucleotides align to TRBD1. The CDR3 is 14 residues long. Germline trimming cut 5 bases from V and 8 bases from J; bases unmatched to any gene: 6. Germline CDR1 and CDR2: SNHLY and FYNNEI. The CDR3 DNA is TGTGCCAGCAGTCCTACAGGGGGCAGGGAAAAACTGTTTTTT. It is translated as CASSPTGGREKLFF.

CDR3 region: CASSSGNEDYGYTF. DNA for the CDR3: TGTGCCAGCAGCTCCGGGAATGAGGACTATGGCTACACCTTC. The chain has TRBV5-4 and TRBJ1-2; D is ambiguous. The V end was cut by 3 bases, the J end by 3 bases, with 12 bases between. CDR3 length: 14 amino acids. Germline-derived CDR1 and CDR2 are SGHNT and YYREEE (reference sequence).

The chain employs TRBV18 and TRBJ1-1, with D perhaps matching TRBD1 (5 bases). The germline V gene encodes CDR1 KGHSH and CDR2 LQKENI. The CDR3 has 13 amino acids. V lost 1 base and J 7 bases, leaving 10 bases between the germline ends. The CDR3, as DNA: TGTGCCAGCTCACCACAGGGACGTATTGAAGCTTTCTTT. Its translation: CASSPQGRIEAFF.

The chain couples TRBV14 to TRBJ1-5; D not certain. Per germline, CDR1 SGHDN and CDR2 FVKESK. This CDR3 contains 13 residues. Trimming removed 4 bases from V and 0 bases from J, with 4 bases in between. CDR3 in DNA: TGTGCCAGCAGCCCCAATAGCAATCAGCCCCAGCATTTT. The encoded protein is CASSPNSNQPQHF.

This clone showed up just once. The V and J genes are TRBV5-1 and TRBJ2-1, with D uncertain. From germline, CDR1 is SGHRS and CDR2 YFSETQ. CDR3 length: 15 amino acids. V was trimmed by 5 bases and J by 0 bases, leaving 12 bases between them. As DNA, the CDR3 is TGCGCCAGCAGTTACGATGAGAGCTCCTACAATGAGCAGTTCTTC. Protein: CASSYDESSYNEQFF.

This chain uses TRBV19 with TRBJ2-7; D perhaps matches TRBD2 (5 bases). Germline V lookup: CDR1 LNHDA, CDR2 SQIVND (reference sequence). This CDR3 contains 14 residues. The V end lost 1 base, the J end lost 3 bases, and 10 bases lay between the germline ends. The CDR3 loop is CASSIGEGIYEQYF. CDR3 nucleotide sequence: TGTGCCAGTAGTATAGGCGAGGGAATCTACGAGCAGTACTTC.

The CDR3 sequence is CASSQYPLAGGNTGELFF. For the CDR3, the DNA is TGCGCCAGCAGCCAATACCCGCTAGCGGGGGGGAACACCGGGGAGCTGTTTTTT. The rearrangement links TRBV4-1 to TRBJ2-2; TRBD2 matches 11 bases. CDR1 is MGHRA and CDR2 is YSYEKL in the germline V gene. The CDR3 runs to 18 residues. Trimming at V came to 2 bases and at J to 1 base, leaving 6 bases not matched to a gene.

The chain is built from TRBV28 and TRBJ1-4, with D unresolved. V lost 1 base and J 2 bases, leaving 11 bases between the germline ends. The CDR3 loop spans 16 amino acids. Germline loops: CDR1 MDHEN, CDR2 SYDVKM. DNA of the CDR3: TGTGCCAGCAGTTTATTTACCAGGACTACTAATGAAAAACTGTTTTTT. Its translation is CASSLFTRTTNEKLFF.

This chain links TRBV3-1 (or the pseudogene TRBV3-2) with TRBJ2-2; 10 nucleotides line up with TRBD2. CDR1 is LGHDT and CDR2 is YNNKEL in the germline V gene (reference sequence). After removal of 4 bases from V and 4 bases from J, the junction contained 6 bases not matched to a gene. The length of the CDR3 is 16 residues. DNA for the CDR3: TGTGCCAGCAGCCTAATAGCGGGAGGAAGCACCGGGGAGCTGTTTTTT. It is translated as CASSLIAGGSTGELFF.

This clone appeared a single time. For the CDR3, the DNA is TGTGCCAGCAGCTTTCAGGGAGGAGACACTGAAGCTTTCTTT. Translated: CASSFQGGDTEAFF. The chain employs TRBV7-9 and TRBJ1-1; D perhaps matches TRBD1 (5 bases). The CDR3 is 14 residues long. Deletions cut 3 bases from V and 3 bases from J, with 11 bases between. Germline V gene data show CDR1 as SEHNR and CDR2 as FQNEAQ (reference sequence).

The gene calls are TRBV20-1 and TRBJ1-2; a possible D gene is TRBD1 (6 bases). The germline V and J ends were trimmed by 3 bases and 4 bases, with 12 bases remaining between them. Looked up from germline, CDR1 is DFQATT and CDR2 is SNEGSKA (reference sequence). The CDR3 covers 13 residues. This CDR3 is CSASLRQAYGYTF. For the CDR3, the DNA is TGCAGTGCTAGTCTTCGACAGGCCTATGGCTACACCTTC.

V gene TRBV7-2 combines with J gene TRBJ1-2; possible D gene TRBD1, 6 bases. CDR3 size: 13 residues. Germline V gene data show CDR1 as SGHTA and CDR2 as FQGNSA. Trimming left V 1 base short and J 8 bases short, with 11 bases between. The DNA for the CDR3 is TGTGCCAGCAGCTTAGGGGGGCTTAAGGGCTACACCTTC. Encoded protein: CASSLGGLKGYTF.

The genes are TRBV2 and TRBJ1-5; the match to TRBD1 covers 9 bases. The CDR3 extends over 15 amino acids. Trimming at V came to 6 bases and at J to 2 bases, leaving 5 bases not matched to a gene. CDR1 is SNHLY and CDR2 is FYNNEI in the germline V gene. The CDR3 region has the DNA TGTGCCAGCAGGACTACAGGGGGCCGCAATCAGCCCCAGCATTTT. This codes for CASRTTGGRNQPQHF.

The chain joins TRBV2 to TRBJ1-1; tentative D call: TRBD1 (6 bases). This CDR3 comprises 15 residues. The germline V and J ends were trimmed by 4 bases and 0 bases, with 12 bases remaining between them. Germline assignment: CDR1 SNHLY and CDR2 FYNNEI. The CDR3 here is CASSGSGTMNTEAFF. CDR3 DNA sequence: TGTGCCAGCAGTGGATCCGGGACAATGAACACTGAAGCTTTCTTT.

The CDR3: CASSRSLLVGTEAFF. CDR3 DNA: TGTGCCAGCAGTCGATCCCTCTTAGTCGGTACTGAAGCTTTCTTT. The chain uses TRBV6-2 or TRBV6-3 and TRBJ1-1, with D uncertain. This CDR3 contains 15 residues. The germline V gene has CDR1 MNHEY and CDR2 SVGEGT. V dropped 5 bases and J dropped 5 bases, with 18 bases sitting between them.